These 3 T cell receptor beta chains were all obtained from the same sample, sequenced in a study of T cell clonality in common variable immunodeficiency. TCRdb's table, derived via immunoSEQ multiplex PCR, lists solely in-frame clones and lacks some. The profile covers some 33,000 clones, none occurring a single time. Material for sequencing was peripheral blood mononuclear cells. Receptors were obtained from a person aged 18 to 69 in good health.

This clone occurred many times. Read data end 3 residues before the CDR3 end; the end is taken from the germline J gene. V usage is TRBV7-2 and J usage is TRBJ2-7; a possible D gene is TRBD1 (6 bases). The CDR3 extends over 15 amino acids. Per germline, CDR1 SGHTA and CDR2 FQGNSA. V was shortened by 5 bases and J by 2 bases, with 16 bases between the two germline ends. Incomplete CDR3 DNA: TGTGCCAGCAGCCCCGGTAGGGGGAGAACCTACGAG. Amino acids: CASSPGRGRTYE. The entire CDR3 protein reads CASSPGRGRTYEQYF.

This clone has at least ten counts. The CDR3 end falls 3 residues outside the read, so it is completed with the germline J gene. The J gene is TRBJ1-4, the V gene TRBV4-1; possibly TRBD1 for D (5 bases). This CDR3 has 15 residues. Between the trimmed V and J ends, which lost 4 bases and 3 bases, there was a span of 12 bases. Germline V gives CDR1 MGHRA, CDR2 YSYEKL. CDR3 amino acids: CASSPRQTANEKLFF. CDR3 DNA, as far as it was read: TGCGCCAGCAGCCCAAGACAGACAGCTAATGAAAAA.

This clone came up many times. The CDR3 here is CASAKSGTVYGYTF. CDR3 DNA, as far as it was read: TGTGCCAGCGCCAAGAGCGGGACAGTCTATGGC. J is TRBJ1-2 and V is TRBV6-2 or TRBV6-3; 7 bases map to TRBD1. The sequence runs out 3 residues before the end of the CDR3; the remainder is reconstructed from the germline J gene. J gave up 4 bases and V 8 bases, and 10 bases lay outside the gene matches. CDR1 is MNHEY, CDR2 SVGEGT, per germline. This CDR3 is 14 amino acids long.